This is a list of T cell receptor beta chains from one sample in a study of T cells in Graves' hyperthyroidism and ophthalmopathy. TCRdb fed the multiplex PCR reads into MiXCR, producing one record per CDR3 protein. The sample has around 180,000 distinct CDR3 sequences; about a sixth are singletons. Sequencing used blood. All receptors derive from a woman between 45 and 65 years old with Graves' hyperthyroidism. Each CDR3 is given without its conserved first and last residue.

TRBJ2-1 TRBV10-2 ASSESYSSGEQF
TRBJ1-1 TRBV6-1 ASSFINMRTEAF
TRBJ1-1 TRBV18 ASSPERGSRTEAF
TRBJ2-3 TRBV19 ASSIDRATDTQY
TRBJ1-2 TRBV19 ASRSALNYGYT
TRBJ2-7 TRBV7-9 ASSLGQGFHEQY
TRBJ2-5 TRBV7-2 ASSNRGGGAGVKETQY
TRBJ1-3 TRBV5-1 ASSLEDTFSGNTMY
TRBJ1-3 TRBV7-9 ATGLGGNTIY
TRBJ2-3 TRBV10-3 AINERGDTQY
TRBJ2-3 TRBV20-1 SVLRGGLSTDTQY
TRBJ1-4 TRBV12-3/TRBV12-4 ASSPLGGEKLF
TRBJ2-5 TRBV28 ASSLIAGQETQY
TRBJ1-5 TRBV10-3 AISESAGVQPQH
TRBJ1-2 TRBV13 ASSLRELDRYGYT